This T cell receptor beta chain was found in a study of PD-1 blockade in classical Hodgkin lymphoma. Study information: Every 2 weeks, patients had 3 mg/kg nivolumab intravenously. Study-level points and caveats: When set against healthy donors, newly diagnosed patients were reported to show lower baseline TCR diversity. Newly diagnosed and completely responding patients shared comparable baseline diversity. Significantly greater TCR diversity emerged by C4D1 in CD4+ cells but not CD8+ cells.

Note on this clone: What it binds is not known.

Data came from immunoSEQ multiplex PCR; TCRdb stores just in-frame clones and leaves some out. The sample shows roughly 140,000 clones, approximately 72% of them seen only once. The CDR3 runs 14 residues. Germline values: CDR1 SGHNT, CDR2 YYREEE (reference sequence). V trimming: 4 bases; J trimming: 4 bases; junction bases outside the gene matches: 4. There was relapse after autologous stem cell transplantation in every patient, and there was variation in brentuximab vedotin exposure. The TCR originated in a human donor with classical Hodgkin lymphoma. The chain employs TRBV5-4 and TRBJ1-5; TRBD1 agrees at 8 bases. The material sequenced was peripheral blood mononuclear cells (PBMCs), taken before the second cycle of nivolumab. DNA for the CDR3: TGTGCCAGCAGCCCCGGGACAGGTAATCAGCCCCAGCATTTT. Translation: CASSPGTGNQPQHF.